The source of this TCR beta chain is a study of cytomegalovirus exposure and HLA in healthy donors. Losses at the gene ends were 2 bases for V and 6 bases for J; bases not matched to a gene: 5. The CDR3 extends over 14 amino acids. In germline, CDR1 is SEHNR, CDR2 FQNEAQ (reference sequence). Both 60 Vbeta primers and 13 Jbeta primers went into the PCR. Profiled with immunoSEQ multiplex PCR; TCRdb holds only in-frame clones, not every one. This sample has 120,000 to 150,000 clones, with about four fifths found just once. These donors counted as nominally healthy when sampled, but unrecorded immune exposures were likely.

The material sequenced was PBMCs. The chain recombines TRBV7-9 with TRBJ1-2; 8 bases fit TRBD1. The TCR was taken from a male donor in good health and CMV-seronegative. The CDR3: CASSLRQGSDGYTF. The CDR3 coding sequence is TGTGCCAGCAGCTTACGACAGGGGAGTGATGGCTACACCTTC.